This T cell receptor (beta chain) is drawn from a study of early T cells in non-severe SARS-CoV-2 infection (dated by TCRdb to the early 2020s). For the wider study: TCR sequencing used bulk RNA from unsorted whole blood, so alpha and beta chains could not be paired. Beyond this particular receptor, the publication reports: VDJdb matching was skewed toward anti-spike CD8 responses, so virus-specific expansions were likely underestimated and private and CD4 specificities were missed.

The study was a case-control design nested within a healthcare worker cohort in London, UK, with weekly nasopharyngeal swab PCR tests and blood sampling. Healthcare workers were enrolled in the week of the UK lockdown, from 23 to 31 March 2020, and were followed every week for up to about 16 weeks. The protocol used for the library was 5' RACE. TCRdb records NextSeq 500 as the sequencer. The TCR library protocol attached unique molecular identifiers to individual cDNA molecules to correct for sequencing error and PCR bias. Both TCR alpha and beta chains were sequenced, and tight co-correlation was observed between alpha and beta sequence abundances in each sample. From the authors' description of their analysis: Decombinator V4 was used to annotate TCR sequences for V gene, J gene and CDR3. Expanded TCRs were defined as changing significantly between any two time points under a Poisson model with p below 0.0001. TCR abundances were normalised to the total number of TCRs sequenced per sample and were expressed as counts per million. A search of VDJdb, accessed on 1 November 2021, was run for TCRs annotated to CMV, EBV and SARS-CoV-2, with TCRs annotated for multiple antigens excluded. TCRdb reprocessing: public reads trimmed at Q25 with fastp, clones called with MiXCR, in-frame beta chains kept. Rows are combined by CDR3 protein, so each entry shows the most common genes and DNA. The authors' filters were not applied to this entry. The sample table shows about 50,000 distinct CDR3 sequences, and approximately 7.6% are seen once. Of the sample, approximately 4.6% falls within the top ten clones.

The table lists this clonotype with many counts. There is no known antigen for this receptor. No much larger clone is present one base from it, and per-base qualities are unavailable. Specimen: whole blood. This receptor was taken from an adult who was a healthcare worker with PCR-confirmed SARS-CoV-2 infection or an uninfected control (not recorded which).

CDR3 loop: CSARDYSGAHNEQFF. The nucleotides read TGCAGTGCTAGGGACTACTCGGGGGCCCACAATGAGCAGTTCTTC. The chain links TRBV20-1 with TRBJ2-1; the D gene is perhaps TRBD1 or TRBD2, as each covers 6 bases. CDR1 DFQATT and CDR2 SNEGSKA are derived from the germline V gene (reference sequence). The CDR3 measures 15 amino acids from cysteine to phenylalanine. The CDR3 DNA has 45 bases and is translated from base 1. The junction carries 17 bases between V and J, which are trimmed by 3 bases and 5 bases respectively.